This TCR beta chain was identified during a study of cytomegalovirus exposure and HLA in healthy donors. Study as a whole: Most genotyped donors, approximately 77% of some 400, had Caucasian-associated genetic ancestry. The study, taken as a whole, reports: In a later analysis, compared with equally common non-associated chains, HLA-associated beta chains were more expanded.

This CDR3 is built from 14 residues. Trimming pared 4 bases from V and 4 bases from J, leaving 14 bases between. Germline V lookup: CDR1 MDHEN, CDR2 SYDVKM. The PCR employed 60 Vbeta primers together with 13 Jbeta primers. Repertoires were generated with immunoSEQ multiplex PCR, while TCRdb's copy carries only in-frame clones and drops some. Found here are around 140,000 clones, roughly four fifths of them singletons; the top ten hold 1.4%. With respect to this clone: Its antigen is unidentified.

V gene TRBV28 combines with J gene TRBJ2-7, with a possible D match to TRBD2 (5 bases). This clonotype was sampled from a young man in good health and CMV-seropositive. Source material: PBMCs. The CDR3 sequence is CASSSTDWAYEQYF. For the CDR3, the DNA is TGTGCCAGCAGTTCCACGGACTGGGCGTACGAGCAGTACTTC.